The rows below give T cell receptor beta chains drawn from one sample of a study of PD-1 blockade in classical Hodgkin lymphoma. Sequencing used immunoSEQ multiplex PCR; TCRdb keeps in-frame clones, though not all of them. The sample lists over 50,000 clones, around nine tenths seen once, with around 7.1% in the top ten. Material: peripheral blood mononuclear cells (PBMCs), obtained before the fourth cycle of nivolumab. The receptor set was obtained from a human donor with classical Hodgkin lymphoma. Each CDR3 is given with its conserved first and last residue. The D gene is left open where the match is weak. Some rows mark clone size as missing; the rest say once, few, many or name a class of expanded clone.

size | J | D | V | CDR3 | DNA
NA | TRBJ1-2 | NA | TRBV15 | CATSRDFVEGPYTF | TGTGCCACCAGCAGAGATTTCGTGGAGGGGCCCTACACCTTC
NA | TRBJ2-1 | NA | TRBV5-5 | CASSLGDFNEQFF | TGTGCCAGCAGCTTGGGGGACTTCAATGAGCAGTTCTTC
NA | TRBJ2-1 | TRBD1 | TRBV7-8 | CASRTGGGIIRVDEQFF | TGTGCCAGCAGGACAGGGGGAGGTATTATTCGAGTAGATGAGCAGTTCTTC
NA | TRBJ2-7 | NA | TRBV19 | CASSVDSSIYEQYF | TGTGCCAGTAGTGTCGACAGTTCCATATACGAGCAGTACTTC
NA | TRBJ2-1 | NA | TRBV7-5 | CARSLTGGRDEQFF | TGTGCCAGAAGCTTAACAGGGGGCCGAGATGAGCAGTTCTTC
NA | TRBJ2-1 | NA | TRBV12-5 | CASGLGGQGNEQFF | TGTGCTAGTGGTTTAGGGGGGCAAGGCAATGAGCAGTTCTTC
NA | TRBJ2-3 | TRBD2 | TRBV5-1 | CASSSGLAGYTDTQYF | TGCGCCAGCAGCTCCGGACTAGCGGGTTACACAGATACGCAGTATTTT
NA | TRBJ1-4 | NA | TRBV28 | CASSPGLGKLFF | TGTGCCAGCAGTCCCGGGCTCGGGAAACTGTTTTTT
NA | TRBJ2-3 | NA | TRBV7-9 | CASSLGMGDTDTQYF | TGTGCCAGCAGCTTAGGTATGGGGGACACAGATACGCAGTATTTT
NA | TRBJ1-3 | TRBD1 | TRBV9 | CASSGQGARNTIYF | TGTGCCAGCAGCGGACAGGGGGCCCGAAACACCATATATTTT
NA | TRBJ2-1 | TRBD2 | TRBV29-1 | CSVGGLAGFSSYNEQFF | TGCAGCGTTGGGGGACTAGCGGGATTCAGCTCCTACAATGAGCAGTTCTTC
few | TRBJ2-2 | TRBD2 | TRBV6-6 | CASINSGGGTGELFF | TGTGCCAGCATTAATAGCGGGGGGGGAACCGGGGAGCTGTTTTTT
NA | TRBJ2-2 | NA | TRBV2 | CASKKSGGANTGELFF | TGTGCCAGCAAGAAGTCAGGCGGGGCGAACACCGGGGAGCTGTTTTTT
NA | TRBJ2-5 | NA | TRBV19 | CASSSGETQYF | TGTGCCAGTAGTTCCGGGGAGACCCAGTACTTC
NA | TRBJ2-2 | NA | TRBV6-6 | CASSSRGRGGELFF | TGTGCCAGCAGTTCGCGGGGCCGGGGCGGGGAGCTGTTTTTT
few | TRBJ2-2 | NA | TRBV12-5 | CASGSPEGIDGELFF | TGTGCTAGTGGTTCCCCTGAGGGCATCGACGGGGAGCTGTTTTTT
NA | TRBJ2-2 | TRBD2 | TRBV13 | CASRLAGRVGELFF | TGTGCCAGCAGACTAGCGGGAAGGGTCGGGGAGCTGTTTTTT
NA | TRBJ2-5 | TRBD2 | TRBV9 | CASSVFGTSGETQYF | TGTGCCAGCAGCGTATTCGGGACTAGCGGGGAGACCCAGTACTTC
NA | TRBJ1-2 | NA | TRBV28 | CASSFPRGIWDGYTF | TGTGCCAGCAGTTTCCCGAGAGGGATATGGGATGGCTACACCTTC
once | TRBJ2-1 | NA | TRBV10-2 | CASSEGYNEQFF | TGCGCCAGCAGTGAAGGGTACAATGAGCAGTTCTTC
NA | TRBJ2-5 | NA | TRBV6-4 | CASSDGGMVRETQYF | TGTGCCAGCAGTGACGGGGGGATGGTTCGGGAGACCCAGTACTTC
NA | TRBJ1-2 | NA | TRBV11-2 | CASSLGSGDGYTF | TGTGCCAGCAGCTTAGGTTCTGGCGATGGCTACACCTTC
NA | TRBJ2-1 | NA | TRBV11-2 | CASSLGTYNEQFF | TGTGCCAGCAGCTTAGGTACCTACAATGAGCAGTTCTTC
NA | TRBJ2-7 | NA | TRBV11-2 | CASSEKETSQSSYEQYF | TGTGCCAGCAGCGAAAAAGAGACTAGTCAAAGTTCCTACGAGCAGTACTTC
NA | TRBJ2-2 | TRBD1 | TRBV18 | CASSPLTGQGASGELFF | TGTGCCAGCTCACCTCTGACTGGTCAGGGGGCGTCCGGGGAGCTGTTTTTT
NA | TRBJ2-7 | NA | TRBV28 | CASSSPLGVKRPHYEQYF | TGTGCCAGCAGTTCCCCCCTCGGAGTAAAGCGACCCCACTACGAGCAGTACTTC
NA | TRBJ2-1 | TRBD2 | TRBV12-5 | CASGLWGGRSYNEQFF | TGTGCTAGTGGCTTGTGGGGGGGACGATCCTACAATGAGCAGTTCTTC
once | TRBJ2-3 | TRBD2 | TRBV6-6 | CASSYSSGGGNTQYF | TGTGCCAGCAGTTACTCTAGCGGGGGGGGAAATACGCAGTATTTT
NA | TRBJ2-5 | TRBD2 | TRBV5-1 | CASSLAAGGQETQYF | TGCGCCAGCAGCTTGGCGGCGGGGGGCCAAGAGACCCAGTACTTC
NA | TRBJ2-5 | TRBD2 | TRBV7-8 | CASSPGRQETQYF | TGTGCCAGCAGCCCCGGGAGGCAAGAGACCCAGTACTTC
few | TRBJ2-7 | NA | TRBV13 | CASSLAGEQYF | TGTGCCAGCAGCTTAGCGGGAGAGCAGTACTTC
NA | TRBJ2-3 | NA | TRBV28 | CASSGGWAGGTDTQYF | TGTGCCAGCAGTGGAGGGTGGGCAGGGGGCACAGATACGCAGTATTTT
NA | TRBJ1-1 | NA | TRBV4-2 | CASSPGGTEAFF | TGTGCCAGCAGCCCCGGAGGGACTGAAGCTTTCTTT
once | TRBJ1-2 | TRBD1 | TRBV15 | CATSREDRVPYTF | TGTGCCACCAGCAGAGAGGACAGGGTGCCCTACACCTTC
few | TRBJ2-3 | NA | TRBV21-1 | CASSRTAGGPSTDTQYF | TGTGCCAGCAGCAGAACAGCGGGGGGTCCTAGCACAGATACGCAGTATTTT
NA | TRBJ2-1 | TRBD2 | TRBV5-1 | CASSLVAGLAGGPYNEQFF | TGCGCCAGCAGCTTGGTTGCGGGACTAGCGGGGGGGCCCTACAATGAGCAGTTCTTC
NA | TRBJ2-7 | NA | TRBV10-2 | CASSESAFGTRSYEQYF | TGCGCCAGCAGTGAGTCAGCCTTCGGGACGCGCTCCTACGAGCAGTACTTC
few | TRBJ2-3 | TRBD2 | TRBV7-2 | CASSLGTSGSTDTQYF | TGTGCCAGCAGCCTTGGGACTAGCGGGAGCACAGATACGCAGTATTTT
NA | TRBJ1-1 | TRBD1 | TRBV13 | CASSSGQGPSEAFF | TGTGCCAGCAGCTCCGGACAGGGCCCTAGTGAAGCTTTCTTT
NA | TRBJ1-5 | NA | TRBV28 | CATEDLFGNQPQHF | TGTGCCACAGAGGACCTCTTTGGCAATCAGCCCCAGCATTTT
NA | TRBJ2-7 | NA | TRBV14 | CASSHGLEQYF | TGTGCCAGCAGCCATGGCCTGGAGCAGTACTTC
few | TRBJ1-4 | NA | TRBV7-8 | CASSLVGQGIEKLFF | TGTGCCAGCAGCTTAGTAGGTCAGGGTATTGAAAAACTGTTTTTT
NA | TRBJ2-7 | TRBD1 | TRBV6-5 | CASSYLGTGAYEQYF | TGTGCCAGCAGTTACCTCGGGACAGGGGCCTACGAGCAGTACTTC
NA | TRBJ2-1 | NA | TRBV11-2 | CASSIPTGGEQFF | TGTGCCAGCAGCATACCAACCGGGGGTGAGCAGTTCTTC
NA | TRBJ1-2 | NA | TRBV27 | CASSRAGSPLYGYTF | TGTGCCAGCAGTCGGGCAGGGAGTCCCCTCTATGGCTACACCTTC
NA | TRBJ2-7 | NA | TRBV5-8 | CASRIPGTYEQYF | TGTGCCAGCCGGATACCCGGGACCTACGAGCAGTACTTC
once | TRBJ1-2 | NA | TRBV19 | CASSIPGTNPYGYTF | TGTGCCAGTAGTATTCCCGGGACAAACCCCTATGGCTACACCTTC
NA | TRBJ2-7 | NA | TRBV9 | CASSPGVGEQYF | TGTGCCAGCAGCCCCGGGGTGGGCGAGCAGTACTTC
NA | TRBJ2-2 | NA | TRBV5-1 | CASSLARGGNTGELFF | TGCGCCAGCAGCTTGGCCAGGGGGGGAAACACCGGGGAGCTGTTTTTT
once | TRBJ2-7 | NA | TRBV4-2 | CASSQEGWGYEQYF | TGTGCCAGCAGCCAAGAGGGCTGGGGCTACGAGCAGTACTTC
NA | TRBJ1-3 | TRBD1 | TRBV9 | CASSVEGTAGNTIYF | TGTGCCAGCAGCGTAGAAGGGACAGCTGGAAACACCATATATTTT
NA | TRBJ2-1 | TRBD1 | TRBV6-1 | CASSENRGYNEQFF | TGTGCCAGCAGTGAAAACAGGGGATACAATGAGCAGTTCTTC
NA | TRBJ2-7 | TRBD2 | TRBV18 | CASSSLGLAGAYEQYF | TGTGCCAGCTCATCACTCGGACTAGCGGGGGCCTACGAGCAGTACTTC
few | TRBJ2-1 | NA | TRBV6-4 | CASSNHGGEYNEQFF | TGTGCCAGCTCCAACCACGGGGGCGAATACAATGAGCAGTTCTTC
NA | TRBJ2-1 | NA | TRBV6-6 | CASSYVGDRNEQFF | TGTGCCAGCAGTTACGTGGGGGACCGGAATGAGCAGTTCTTC
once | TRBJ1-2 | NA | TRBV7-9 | CASSLGQLGGYTF | TGTGCCAGCAGCTTAGGGCAGCTTGGAGGCTACACCTTC
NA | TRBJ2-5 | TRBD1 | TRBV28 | CASSLGGEMKTQYF | TGTGCCAGCAGTCTAGGGGGCGAGATGAAGACCCAGTACTTC
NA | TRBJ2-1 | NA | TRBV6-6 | CASSWDTYNEQFF | TGTGCCAGCAGTTGGGACACGTACAATGAGCAGTTCTTC
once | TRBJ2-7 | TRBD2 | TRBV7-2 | CASSLAASGYYEQYF | TGTGCCAGCAGCTTAGCCGCTAGCGGTTACTACGAGCAGTACTTC
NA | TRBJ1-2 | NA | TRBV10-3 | CAISDRVGGYTF | TGTGCCATCAGTGACAGGGTGGGGGGCTACACCTTC